The clone carrying this TCR beta chain is labeled large. Antigen unknown. This entry is derived from a study of STAT3 mutations in large granular lymphocyte leukemia. Regarding the study as a whole: At least one immunodominant TCR beta clonotype appeared in every T-cell large granular lymphocyte leukemia patient. After therapy, about 35% of the 18 patients switched clonotypes, all new clones STAT3 wild type.

Sequencing was performed with immunoSEQ multiplex PCR; in TCRdb, only in-frame clones are kept and a portion is missing. The table records about 1,500 clones, about three quarters of them present only once. The CDR3 contains 14 residues. Trimming pared 1 base from V and 3 bases from J, leaving 9 bases between. Germline V gene data show CDR1 as KGHSH and CDR2 as LQKENI. The sample was peripheral blood mononuclear cells. The chain couples TRBV18 to TRBJ1-2, with no clear D. This receptor was taken from a man over 45 with T-cell large granular lymphocyte leukemia. Some clones in this sample may be carry-over from other donors' samples. The chain's CDR3 is CASSPQGSHYGYTF. As DNA, the CDR3 is TGTGCCAGCTCACCACAGGGCAGTCACTATGGCTACACCTTC.